This T cell receptor (beta chain) was documented in a study of chemoradiotherapy in HPV16-positive cancers. Sequenced by immunoSEQ multiplex PCR; TCRdb stores in-frame clones only, minus some. This table holds 13,000 to 15,000 clones, approximately 70% found once. This clone has more than one count but fewer than ten. This TCR came from a human donor with HPV-associated anogenital cancer. The sample here was taken from a patient who underwent chemoradiotherapy.

The CDR3 DNA sequence: TGTGCCAGCAGAGATGGGACGTCTAGGGAGGCTTTCTTT. It yields the protein CASRDGTSREAFF. The chain uses TRBV11-1 and TRBJ1-1; D perhaps matches TRBD1 (5 bases). This CDR3 comprises 13 residues. CDR1 is SGHAT and CDR2 is FQDESV in the germline V gene (reference sequence). V lost 6 bases and J lost 11, with 19 bases in between.